The source of this TCR beta chain is a study of CD8 T cells in Susac syndrome. Looking at the study overall: Sequenced Susac syndrome patients included about six with clinically active disease and eight in remission.

The CDR3 is 14 amino acids. CDR1 is ENHRY and CDR2 is SYGVKD in the germline V gene. Losses at the gene ends were 7 bases for V and 4 bases for J; bases not matched to a gene: 6. Whole-study findings and limits: In Susac syndrome, the CD4+ T cell repertoires did not show clonal expansion.

Remarks on this clonotype: The antigen remains unidentified.

After extraction with the RNeasy kit, about 0.45 to 1 ug of the RNA was reverse transcribed using random hexamers. Amplification of TCR beta CDR3 spanned 54 Vbeta and 13 Jbeta via immunoSEQ multiplex PCR. TCRdb re-analysed the immunoSEQ multiplex PCR reads in MiXCR, keeping a single row per CDR3 protein. The sample contains about 200,000 distinct CDR3 sequences, around 90% of which appear only once. What was sequenced was CD4+ T cells from PBMCs. The clonotype comes from a human donor with Susac syndrome. V is TRBV10-3 and J is TRBJ2-1, with 8 nucleotides matching TRBD2. The CDR3: CAIMPSGGYNEQFF. The CDR3 coding sequence is TGTGCCATCATGCCCAGCGGGGGTTACAATGAGCAGTTCTTC.